This is a list of T cell receptor beta chains from one sample in a study of read filtering for tumor transcriptome and immune sequencing. MiXCR was run by TCRdb on the reads, yielding one entry per CDR3 protein. This table holds around 65,000 distinct CDR3 sequences, roughly a fifth found once. The specimen was a population of CD138-negative cells sorted from bone marrow. All receptors come from a donor aged 40 or older with multiple myeloma. Each CDR3 is given with its conserved first and last residue. The order of the fields is CDR3 length, V gene, J gene, clone size, D gene, CDR3 protein, CDR3 DNA. The D gene is left open where the match is weak. Size tells how often a clone was seen (once, few, many) or the class of an expanded clone, and some rows leave it out.

CDR3 length: 15
V gene: TRBV24-1
J gene: TRBJ1-4
clone size: many
D gene: -
CDR3 protein: CATSDSRGRMEKLFF
CDR3 DNA: TGTGCCACCAGTGATTCTAGGGGGAGGATGGAAAAACTGTTTTTT

CDR3 length: 17
V gene: TRBV15
J gene: TRBJ2-5
clone size: many
D gene: -
CDR3 protein: CATSIGSESEGQETQYF
CDR3 DNA: TGTGCCACCAGCATTGGGTCGGAGTCGGAGGGCCAAGAGACCCAGTACTTC

CDR3 length: 15
V gene: TRBV4-2
J gene: TRBJ2-7
clone size: medium-sized
D gene: TRBD2
CDR3 protein: CASSPGLVNRYEQYF
CDR3 DNA: TGTGCCAGCAGCCCAGGACTAGTGAACCGCTACGAGCAGTACTTC

CDR3 length: 16
V gene: TRBV6-6
J gene: TRBJ1-6
clone size: many
D gene: -
CDR3 protein: CASSYAGPGGDSPLHF
CDR3 DNA: TGTGCCAGCAGTTACGCAGGGCCTGGGGGCGATTCACCCCTCCACTTT

CDR3 length: 15
V gene: TRBV10-3
J gene: TRBJ1-2
clone size: few
D gene: -
CDR3 protein: CAISDSDISKKDYTF
CDR3 DNA: TGTGCCATCAGTGACTCGGACATATCAAAGAAAGACTACACCTTC

CDR3 length: 15
V gene: TRBV20-1
J gene: TRBJ2-5
clone size: many
D gene: TRBD2
CDR3 protein: CSASTDSGTQETQYF
CDR3 DNA: TGCAGTGCTAGCACCGATAGCGGGACACAAGAGACCCAGTACTTC

CDR3 length: 16
V gene: TRBV6-5
J gene: TRBJ2-3
clone size: many
D gene: TRBD2
CDR3 protein: CASSHRLAGDTDTQYF
CDR3 DNA: TGTGCCAGCAGCCACCGACTAGCGGGGGACACAGATACGCAGTATTTT

CDR3 length: 12
V gene: TRBV7-9
J gene: TRBJ2-3
clone size: many
D gene: -
CDR3 protein: CASSYQPDTQYF
CDR3 DNA: TGTGCCAGCAGCTACCAACCAGATACGCAGTATTTT

CDR3 length: 11
V gene: TRBV2
J gene: TRBJ1-1
clone size: many
D gene: -
CDR3 protein: CASSVPTEAFF
CDR3 DNA: TGTGCCAGCAGTGTCCCCACTGAAGCTTTCTTT

CDR3 length: 13
V gene: TRBV14
J gene: TRBJ2-1
clone size: many
D gene: -
CDR3 protein: CASSLGTASEQFF
CDR3 DNA: TGTGCCAGCAGCCTTGGGACTGCGAGTGAGCAGTTCTTC

CDR3 length: 14
V gene: TRBV7-9
J gene: TRBJ2-2
clone size: -
D gene: -
CDR3 protein: CASSPGRRGGELFF
CDR3 DNA: TGTGCCAGCAGCCCGGGACGAAGAGGCGGGGAGCTGTTTTTT

CDR3 length: 15
V gene: TRBV3-1
J gene: TRBJ2-1
clone size: medium-sized
D gene: -
CDR3 protein: CASSQEGRPYNEQFF
CDR3 DNA: TGTGCCAGCAGCCAAGAGGGGCGTCCCTACAATGAGCAGTTCTTC

CDR3 length: 12
V gene: TRBV29-1
J gene: TRBJ1-1
clone size: -
D gene: TRBD1
CDR3 protein: CSARGTGEEAFF
CDR3 DNA: TGCAGCGCTAGAGGGACAGGGGAAGAGGCTTTCTTT

CDR3 length: 14
V gene: TRBV28
J gene: TRBJ1-2
clone size: -
D gene: -
CDR3 protein: CASSLLTGFYGYTF
CDR3 DNA: TGTGCCAGCAGTCTACTTACAGGTTTCTATGGCTACACCTTC

CDR3 length: 16
V gene: TRBV11-1
J gene: TRBJ2-7
clone size: -
D gene: TRBD2
CDR3 protein: CASSPESGRALYEQYF
CDR3 DNA: TGTGCCAGCAGCCCTGAAAGCGGGAGGGCCCTCTACGAGCAGTACTTC

CDR3 length: 14
V gene: TRBV6-2/TRBV6-3
J gene: TRBJ2-1
clone size: many
D gene: -
CDR3 protein: CASTQGNSYNEQFF
CDR3 DNA: TGTGCCAGTACCCAGGGAAACTCCTACAATGAGCAGTTCTTC

CDR3 length: 12
V gene: TRBV5-1
J gene: TRBJ2-7
clone size: many
D gene: -
CDR3 protein: CASSRDTYEQYF
CDR3 DNA: TGCGCCAGCAGCCGGGACACCTACGAGCAGTACTTC

CDR3 length: 17
V gene: TRBV7-9
J gene: TRBJ1-5
clone size: many
D gene: -
CDR3 protein: CASSLGAGGLSNQPQHF
CDR3 DNA: TGTGCCAGCAGCTTAGGCGCGGGGGGCTTAAGCAATCAGCCCCAGCATTTT

CDR3 length: 16
V gene: TRBV19
J gene: TRBJ2-2
clone size: few
D gene: TRBD2
CDR3 protein: CASISSGGANTGELFF
CDR3 DNA: TGTGCCAGTATCTCGAGCGGGGGGGCGAACACCGGGGAGCTGTTTTTT

CDR3 length: 15
V gene: TRBV7-9
J gene: TRBJ2-2
clone size: many
D gene: TRBD2
CDR3 protein: CASRGLAGDAGELFF
CDR3 DNA: TGTGCCAGCAGGGGACTAGCGGGAGACGCCGGGGAGCTGTTTTTT

CDR3 length: 12
V gene: TRBV28
J gene: TRBJ2-5
clone size: many
D gene: -
CDR3 protein: CASSLNQETQYF
CDR3 DNA: TGTGCCAGCAGTTTAAACCAAGAGACCCAGTACTTC

CDR3 length: 14
V gene: TRBV6-5
J gene: TRBJ1-1
clone size: many
D gene: -
CDR3 protein: CASSLQTGNTEAFF
CDR3 DNA: TGTGCCAGCAGTCTTCAAACAGGGAACACTGAAGCTTTCTTT